This T cell receptor beta chain appears in the sequencing data of a study of blood T cell repertoires in COVID-19 (dated by TCRdb to about 2020). General notes on the study: Collaborator samples came from the United States, Italy and Spain and covered acute and convalescent phases of COVID-19. Sample metadata almost always included a de-identified subject ID, COVID-19 status, age in years and sex. The samples were drawn from two sources: the first 160 participants of the ongoing ImmuneRACE study, and 1,254 subjects contributed by 6 global collaborators. The prospective study material was composed of cDNA or gDNA derived from T cells, B-cell-depleted T cells, or PBMCs. The repertoires were released in a freely available public database meant as a resource for research on the immune response to SARS-CoV-2. Deeply sampled blood TCRbeta repertoires from subjects exposed to, actively infected with, or recovered from COVID-19 were included in the dataset. Where HLA class I and class II types were available, the types were taken from metadata supplied by the sample provider, not from assay-based typing.

There are 13 amino acids in the CDR3, from cysteine to phenylalanine inclusive. The read is trimmed to its CDR3 DNA, 39 bases read in frame from base 1. V is shortened by 0 bases, J by 5 bases, and the region joining them spans 9 bases. CDR1 and CDR2, per the germline V gene, are SGDLS and YYNGEE. TCRbeta CDR3 regions were amplified from genomic DNA by means of the immunoSEQ Assay, a bias-controlled multiplex PCR. The source study handled its data this way. The number of nucleated cells in each sample was estimated by amplification of reference gene primers within the assay. To quantify the absolute abundance of each unique TCRbeta CDR3 rearrangement, sequence reads were collapsed and filtered. For each sample, productive Simpson clonality was calculated as the square root of Simpson's diversity index across productive rearrangements. This is the immuneACCESS table as TCRdb keeps it, with only in-frame sequences that have V and J called. A part of the clones is gone; compared with another copy, unresolved V genes explain less than half, and the rest is unexplained. V and J calls and clone size are as listed in that table; D and trimming were resolved from the DNA. The sample table lists 200,000 to 300,000 clones, around 80% of them with a count of one. Of the sample, about 27% is held by the ten largest clones.

This clone was detected only once. There is no known antigen for this receptor. Qualities for individual bases were not recorded, and no much larger clone is one base off. Results and caveats for the whole study, not just this receptor: The quantity of clinical and demographic metadata differed by source and by participant and was supplied without curation.

Whole blood was collected in K2EDTA tubes by collaborating institutions according to the institutions' own protocols. For TCRbeta analysis, collaborators shipped samples in one of three forms: frozen whole blood, isolated PBMCs, or DNA extracted from either of those sample types. The sample taken for sequencing was peripheral blood. The source of this sequence is a man aged 35-49 years with acute or convalescent COVID-19. This chain is built from TRBV9 and TRBJ2-7; the D gene is perhaps TRBD1, on 5 matching bases. The CDR3 loop reads CASSVGSGNEQYF. The DNA is as follows: TGTGCCAGCAGCGTAGGTTCAGGGAACGAGCAGTACTTC.